Shown below are 3 T cell receptor beta chains from a single sample sequenced in a study of T cell responses to AZD1222 COVID-19 vaccine. Libraries were prepared by immunoSEQ multiplex PCR; TCRdb keeps only in-frame clonotypes and omits some of them. This sample has around 130,000 clones, with just under 95% found just once. The source was peripheral blood, collected 28 days after the second AZD1222 dose. These receptor sequences come from an adult who received the AZD1222 COVID-19 vaccine.

This clone was observed a handful of times. The chain recombines TRBV7-6 with TRBJ1-1, with D unresolved. The V end lost 4 bases, the J end lost 7 bases, and 10 bases lay between the germline ends. Germline CDR1 and CDR2: SGHVS and FNYEAQ. The CDR3 is 12 amino acids. In DNA form, the CDR3 reads TGTGCCAGCAGCTGGAACAAGGGTGAAGCTTTCTTT. Its translation is CASSWNKGEAFF.

The rearrangement links TRBV4-3 to TRBJ2-7; no reliable D call. The germline gives CDR1 LGHNA, CDR2 YSLEER. Trimming removed 1 base at V and 2 bases at J, with 9 bases between. The CDR3 consists of 14 residues. The CDR3 sequence: CASSQGTTAYEQYF. The CDR3 nucleotides read TGCGCCAGCAGCCAAGGAACAACCGCCTACGAGCAGTACTTC.

The V call is TRBV7-2, the J call TRBJ2-3; D remains ambiguous. V lost 5 bases to trimming and J lost 6 bases, with 9 bases between them. Germline values: CDR1 SGHTA, CDR2 FQGNSA. The CDR3 extends over 12 amino acids. CDR3 coding DNA: TGTGCCAGCAGCGCGATCGTGGATACGCAGTATTTT. Its protein product is CASSAIVDTQYF. Filled out from reference TRBV7-2 and TRBJ2-3, the complete variable domain reads GAGVSQSPSNKVTEKGKDVELRCDPISGHTALYWYRQSLGQGLEFLIYFQGNSAPDKSGLPSDRFSAERTGGSVSTLTIQRTQQEDSAVYLCASSAIVDTQYFGPGTRLTVL.